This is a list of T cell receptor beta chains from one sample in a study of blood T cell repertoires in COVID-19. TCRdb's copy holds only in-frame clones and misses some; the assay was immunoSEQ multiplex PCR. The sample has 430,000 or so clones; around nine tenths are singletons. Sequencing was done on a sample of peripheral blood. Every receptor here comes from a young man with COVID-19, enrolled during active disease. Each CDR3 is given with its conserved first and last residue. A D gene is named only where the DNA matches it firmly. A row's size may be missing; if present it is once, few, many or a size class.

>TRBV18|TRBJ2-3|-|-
CASSPSRGSTDTQYF
TGTGCCAGCTCACCATCGAGAGGAAGCACAGATACGCAGTATTTT
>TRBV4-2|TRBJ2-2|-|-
CASSQGGQGNTGELFF
TGTGCCAGCAGCCAAGGTGGTCAGGGGAACACCGGGGAGCTGTTTTTT
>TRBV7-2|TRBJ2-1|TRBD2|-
CASSKTSGSINEQFF
TGTGCCAGCAGCAAGACTAGCGGGAGTATAAATGAGCAGTTCTTC
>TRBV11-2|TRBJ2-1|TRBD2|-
CASSRPDSGGERFF
TGTGCCAGCAGCCGACCCGACTCCGGGGGGGAGCGGTTCTTC
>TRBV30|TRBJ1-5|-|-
CAWSADSLNQPQHF
TGTGCCTGGAGCGCCGACAGCCTCAATCAGCCCCAGCATTTT
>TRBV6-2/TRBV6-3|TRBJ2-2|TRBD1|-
CASSYSLMTGSHTGELFF
TGTGCCAGCAGTTACTCATTGATGACAGGGTCGCACACCGGGGAGCTGTTTTTT
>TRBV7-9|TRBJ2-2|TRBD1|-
CASSLDLGGAVTGELFF
TGTGCCAGCAGCTTAGATTTAGGGGGCGCAGTAACCGGGGAGCTGTTTTTT
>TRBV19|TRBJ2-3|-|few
CASRRISSGDTQYF
TGTGCCAGCCGCAGGATCTCCTCGGGGGATACGCAGTATTTT
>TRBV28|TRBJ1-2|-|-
CASRGGEGSGYTF
TGTGCCAGCAGGGGGGGGGAAGGTTCTGGCTACACCTTC
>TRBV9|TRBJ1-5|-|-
CASNRAGDRNQPQHF
TGTGCCAGCAACCGTGCAGGGGACCGCAATCAGCCCCAGCATTTT
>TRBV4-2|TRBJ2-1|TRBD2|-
CASSQDQGLARNNEQFF
TGTGCCAGCAGCCAAGACCAGGGACTAGCAAGGAACAATGAGCAGTTCTTC
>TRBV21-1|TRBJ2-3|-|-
CASSERTGGTDTQYF
TGTGCCAGCAGCGAAAGGACAGGGGGCACAGATACGCAGTATTTT
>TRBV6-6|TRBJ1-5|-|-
CASSWNRDGQPQHF
TGTGCCAGCAGTTGGAACAGGGACGGGCAGCCCCAGCATTTT
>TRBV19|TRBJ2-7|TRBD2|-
CASSTGLAGRFEQYF
TGTGCCAGTAGTACGGGACTAGCGGGGCGATTTGAGCAGTACTTC
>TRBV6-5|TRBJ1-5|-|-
CASSLGDYQPQHF
TGTGCCAGCAGTTTGGGGGACTATCAGCCCCAGCATTTT
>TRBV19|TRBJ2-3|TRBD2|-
CASSIRLAGGPGTDTQYF
TGTGCCAGTAGTATTAGACTAGCGGGGGGGCCTGGCACAGATACGCAGTATTTT
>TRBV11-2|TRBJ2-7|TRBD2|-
CASSLVGGSSGFYEQYF
TGTGCCAGCAGCTTAGTGGGGGGGTCTAGCGGATTCTACGAGCAGTACTTC
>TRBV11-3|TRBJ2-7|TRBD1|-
CASSFMTGSEQYF
TGTGCCAGCAGCTTCATGACAGGGTCCGAGCAGTACTTC
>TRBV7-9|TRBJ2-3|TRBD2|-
CASSLSTSDTAQYF
TGTGCCAGCAGCTTGAGTACTAGCGACACCGCGCAGTATTTT
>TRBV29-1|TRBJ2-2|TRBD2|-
CSVRGGGNTGELFF
TGCAGCGTTCGAGGCGGGGGGAACACCGGGGAGCTGTTTTTT
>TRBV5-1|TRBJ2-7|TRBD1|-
CASSYGQGEQYF
TGCGCCAGCAGCTACGGACAGGGCGAGCAGTACTTC
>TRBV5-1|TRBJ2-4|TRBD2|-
CASSPETGGGAKNIQYF
TGCGCCAGCAGCCCGGAGACGGGCGGGGGGGCCAAAAACATTCAGTACTTC